The sequence of this T cell receptor beta chain was determined in a study of blood T cell repertoires in COVID-19. At the level of the study: There were acute and convalescent COVID-19 samples, and they came from the United States, Italy and Spain. Sources were T cells, B-cell-depleted T cells, or PBMCs; the material itself was cDNA or gDNA.

Methods used by the authors: The assay estimated nucleated cells by amplifying reference gene primers. The assay was immunoSEQ multiplex PCR, and TCRdb's table has in-frame clones only and misses some. V, J and clone size are those of that table, while D and trimming were read from the DNA. The sample shows approximately 200,000 clones, 83% of them seen only once. V lost 6 bases and J lost 1; bases outside the gene matches: 5. Germline values: CDR1 SGHAT, CDR2 FQNNGV. The CDR3 runs 16 residues. This receptor was taken from a woman aged 45-60 years with acute or convalescent COVID-19. V is TRBV11-2 and J is TRBJ1-6; 8 bases are a match to TRBD1. Sequencing input: peripheral blood. CDR3 nucleotides: TGTGCCAGCAGAGGACAGGGTCAGTCCTATAATTCACCCCTCCACTTT. It translates to CASRGQGQSYNSPLHF. Combining the CDR3 with reference TRBV11-2 and TRBJ1-6 gives the whole variable domain EAGVAQSPRYKIIEKRQSVAFWCNPISGHATLYWYQQILGQGPKLLIQFQNNGVVDDSQLPKDRFSAERLKGVDSTLKIQPAKLEDSAVYLCASRGQGQSYNSPLHFGNGTRLTVT.